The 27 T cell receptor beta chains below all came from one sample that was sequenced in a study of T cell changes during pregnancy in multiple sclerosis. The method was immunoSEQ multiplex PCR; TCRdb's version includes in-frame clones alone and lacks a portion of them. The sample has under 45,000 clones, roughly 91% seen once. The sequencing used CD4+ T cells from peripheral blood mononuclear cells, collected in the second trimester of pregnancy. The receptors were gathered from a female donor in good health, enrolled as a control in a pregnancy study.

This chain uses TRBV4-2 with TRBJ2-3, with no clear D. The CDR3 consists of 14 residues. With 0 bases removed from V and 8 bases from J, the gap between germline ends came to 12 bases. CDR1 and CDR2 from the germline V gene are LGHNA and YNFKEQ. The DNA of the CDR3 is TGTGCCAGCAGCCAAGAAGAAGAAACCGGTACGCAGTATTTT. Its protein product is CASSQEEETGTQYF.

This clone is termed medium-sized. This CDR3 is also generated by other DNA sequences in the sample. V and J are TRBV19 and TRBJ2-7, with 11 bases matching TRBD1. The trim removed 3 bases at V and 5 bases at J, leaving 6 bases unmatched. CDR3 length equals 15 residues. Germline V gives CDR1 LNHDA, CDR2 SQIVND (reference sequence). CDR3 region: CASSITGTGGNEQYF. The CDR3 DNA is TGTGCCAGTAGTATCACCGGGACAGGGGGGAACGAGCAGTACTTC. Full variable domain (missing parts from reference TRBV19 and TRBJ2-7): DGGITQSPKYLFRKEGQNVTLSCEQNLNHDAMYWYRQDPGQGLRLIYYSQIVNDFQKGDIAEGYSVSREKKESFPLTVTSAQKNPTAFYLCASSITGTGGNEQYFGPGTRLTVT.

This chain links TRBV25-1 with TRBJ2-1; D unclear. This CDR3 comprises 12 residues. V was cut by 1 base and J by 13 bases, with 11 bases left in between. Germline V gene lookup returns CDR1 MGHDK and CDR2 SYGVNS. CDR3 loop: CASSELVARQFF. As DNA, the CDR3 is TGTGCCAGCAGTGAATTGGTAGCCAGACAGTTCTTC.

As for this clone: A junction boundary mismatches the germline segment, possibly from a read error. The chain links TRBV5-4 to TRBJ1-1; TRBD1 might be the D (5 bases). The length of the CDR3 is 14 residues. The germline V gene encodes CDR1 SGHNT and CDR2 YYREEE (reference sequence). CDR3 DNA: TGTGCCGGCAGCTACGGAGGGAGGGGCACTGAAGCTTTCTTT. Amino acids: CAGSYGGRGTEAFF.

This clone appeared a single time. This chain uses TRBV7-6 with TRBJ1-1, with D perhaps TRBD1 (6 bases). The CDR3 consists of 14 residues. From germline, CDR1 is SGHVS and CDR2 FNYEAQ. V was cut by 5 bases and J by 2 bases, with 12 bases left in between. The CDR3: CASSQTTGNTEAFF. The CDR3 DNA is TGTGCCAGCAGCCAAACGACAGGTAACACTGAAGCTTTCTTT. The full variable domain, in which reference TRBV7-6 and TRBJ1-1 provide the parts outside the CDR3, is GAGVSQSPRYKVTKRGQDVALRCDPISGHVSLYWYRQALGQGPEFLTYFNYEAQQDKSGLPNDRFSAERPEGSISTLTIQRTEQRDSAMYRCASSQTTGNTEAFFGQGTRLTVV.

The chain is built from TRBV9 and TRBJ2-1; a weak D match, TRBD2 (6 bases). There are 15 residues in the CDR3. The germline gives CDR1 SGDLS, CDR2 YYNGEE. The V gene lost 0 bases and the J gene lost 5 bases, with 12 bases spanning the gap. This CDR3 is CASSVAEGLNNEQFF. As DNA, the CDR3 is TGTGCCAGCAGCGTAGCGGAGGGGTTGAACAATGAGCAGTTCTTC.

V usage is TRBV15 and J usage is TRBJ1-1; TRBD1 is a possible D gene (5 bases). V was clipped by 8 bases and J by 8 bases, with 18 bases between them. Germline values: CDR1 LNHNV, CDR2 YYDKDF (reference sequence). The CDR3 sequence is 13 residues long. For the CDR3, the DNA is TGTGCCACCGGAAGAGGCGGACATACCGAAGCTTTCTTT. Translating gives CATGRGGHTEAFF.

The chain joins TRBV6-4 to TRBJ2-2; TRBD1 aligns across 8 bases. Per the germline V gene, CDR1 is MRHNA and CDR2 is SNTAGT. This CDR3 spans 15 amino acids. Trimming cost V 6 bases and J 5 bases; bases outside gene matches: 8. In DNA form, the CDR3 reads TGTGCCAGCAGCACCGGGACAGGTAGGACCGGGGAGCTGTTTTTT. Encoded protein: CASSTGTGRTGELFF.

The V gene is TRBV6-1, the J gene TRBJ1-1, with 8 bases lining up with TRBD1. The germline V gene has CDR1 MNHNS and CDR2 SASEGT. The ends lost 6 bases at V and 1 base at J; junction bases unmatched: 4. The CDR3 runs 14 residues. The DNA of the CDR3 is TGTGCCAGCAGAGCAGGGGGCCGGAACACTGAAGCTTTCTTT. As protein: CASRAGGRNTEAFF.

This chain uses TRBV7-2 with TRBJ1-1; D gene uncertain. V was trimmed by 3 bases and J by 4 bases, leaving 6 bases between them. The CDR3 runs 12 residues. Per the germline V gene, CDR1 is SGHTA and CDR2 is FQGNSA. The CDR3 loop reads CASSFSGTEAFF. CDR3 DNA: TGTGCCAGCAGCTTCTCGGGCACTGAAGCTTTCTTT.

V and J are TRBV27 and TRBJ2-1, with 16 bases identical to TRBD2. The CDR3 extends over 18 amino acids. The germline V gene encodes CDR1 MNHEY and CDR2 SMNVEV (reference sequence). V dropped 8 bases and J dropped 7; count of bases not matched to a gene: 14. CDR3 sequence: CASHPPGLAGGFKNEQFF. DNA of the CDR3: TGTGCCAGCCATCCACCGGGACTAGCGGGAGGGTTTAAGAATGAGCAGTTCTTC.

CDR3: CASSFFFPGQNQETQYF. DNA for the CDR3: TGTGCCAGCAGCTTCTTTTTCCCGGGACAGAACCAAGAGACCCAGTACTTC. This chain uses TRBV5-6 with TRBJ2-5; 7 bases fit TRBD1. The CDR3 runs to 17 residues. Looked up from germline, CDR1 is SGHDT and CDR2 is YYEEEE. V gave up 2 bases and J gave up 0 bases; unmatched junction bases: 10.

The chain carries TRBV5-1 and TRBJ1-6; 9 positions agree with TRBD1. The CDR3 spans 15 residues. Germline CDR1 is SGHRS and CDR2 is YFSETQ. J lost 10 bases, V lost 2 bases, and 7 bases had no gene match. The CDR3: CASSLSGQGRSPLHF. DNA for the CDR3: TGCGCCAGCAGCTTATCGGGACAGGGTCGCTCACCCCTCCACTTT.

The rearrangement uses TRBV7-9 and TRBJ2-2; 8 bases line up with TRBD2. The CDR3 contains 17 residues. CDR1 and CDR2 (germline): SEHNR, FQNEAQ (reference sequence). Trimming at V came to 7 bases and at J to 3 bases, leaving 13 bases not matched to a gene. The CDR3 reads CASTLRRGGSDTGELFF. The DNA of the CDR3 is TGTGCCAGCACCCTCCGCCGGGGGGGGTCCGACACCGGGGAGCTGTTTTTT. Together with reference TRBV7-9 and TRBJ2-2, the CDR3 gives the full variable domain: DTGVSQNPRHKITKRGQNVTFRCDPISEHNRLYWYRQTLGQGPEFLTYFQNEAQLEKSRLLSDRFSAERPKGSFSTLEIQRTEQGDSAMYLCASTLRRGGSDTGELFFGEGSRLTVL.

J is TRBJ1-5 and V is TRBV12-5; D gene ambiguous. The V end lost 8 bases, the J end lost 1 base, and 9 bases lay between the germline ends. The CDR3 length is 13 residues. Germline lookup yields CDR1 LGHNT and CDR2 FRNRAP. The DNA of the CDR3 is TGTGCTAGTTCGGCGGAGAGCAATCAGCCCCAGCATTTT. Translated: CASSAESNQPQHF.

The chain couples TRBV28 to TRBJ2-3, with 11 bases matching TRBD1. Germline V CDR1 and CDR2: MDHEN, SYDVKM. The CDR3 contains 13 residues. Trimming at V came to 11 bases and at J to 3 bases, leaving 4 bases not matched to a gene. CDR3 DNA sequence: TGTGCCGCGGGACAGGGGGTGACAGATACGCAGTATTTT. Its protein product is CAAGQGVTDTQYF. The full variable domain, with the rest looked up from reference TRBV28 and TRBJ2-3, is DVKVTQSSRYLVKRTGEKVFLECVQDMDHENMFWYRQDPGLGLRLIYFSYDVKMKEKGDIPEGYSVSREKKERFSLILESASTNQTSMYLCAAGQGVTDTQYFGPGTRLTVL.

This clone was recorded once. Here the CDR3 reads CASLGQLVSYNSPLHF. The CDR3 nucleotides are TGTGCCAGCTTGGGACAGCTAGTCTCCTATAATTCACCCCTCCACTTT. The chain couples TRBV30 to TRBJ1-6; 7 nucleotides agree with TRBD1. Germline V gene data show CDR1 as GTSNPN and CDR2 as SVGIG (reference sequence). The CDR3 covers 16 residues. With 8 bases clipped from V and 0 bases from J, the junction kept 10 bases outside the gene matches.

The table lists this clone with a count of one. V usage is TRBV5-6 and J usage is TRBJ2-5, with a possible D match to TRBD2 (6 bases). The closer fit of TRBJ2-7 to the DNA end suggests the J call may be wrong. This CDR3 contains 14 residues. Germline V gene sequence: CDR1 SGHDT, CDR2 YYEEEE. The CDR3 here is CASSQPGLAYEQYF. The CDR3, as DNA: TGTGCCAGCAGCCAACCGGGACTCGCTTACGAGCAGTACTTC.

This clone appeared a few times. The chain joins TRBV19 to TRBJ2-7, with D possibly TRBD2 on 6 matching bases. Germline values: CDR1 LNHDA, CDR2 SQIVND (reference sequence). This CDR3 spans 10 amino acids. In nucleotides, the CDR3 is TGTGGGAGGCGGGACCACGAGCAGTACTTC. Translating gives CGRRDHEQYF.

The DNA for the CDR3 is TGTGCCAGCTCATCATACACCGGGACAGGGAATTTCAATGAGCAGTTCTTC. This translates into CASSSYTGTGNFNEQFF. This chain links TRBV18 with TRBJ2-1; TRBD1 matches at 9 bases. The V gene end was trimmed by 5 bases and the J gene end by 6 bases; junction bases not matched to a gene: 14. Per germline, CDR1 KGHSH and CDR2 LQKENI. This CDR3 spans 17 amino acids. Full variable domain (remainder filled in from reference TRBV18 and TRBJ2-1): NAGVMQNPRHLVRRRGQEARLRCSPMKGHSHVYWYRQLPEEGLKFMVYLQKENIIDESGMPKERFSAEFPKEGPSILRIQQVVRGDSAAYFCASSSYTGTGNFNEQFFGPGTRLTVL.

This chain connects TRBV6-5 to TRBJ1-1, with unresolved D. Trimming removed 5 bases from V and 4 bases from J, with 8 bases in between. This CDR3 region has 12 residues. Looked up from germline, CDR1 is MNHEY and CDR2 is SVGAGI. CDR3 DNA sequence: TGTGCCAGCAGTCCGGTTGGCACTGAAGCTTTCTTT. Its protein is CASSPVGTEAFF.

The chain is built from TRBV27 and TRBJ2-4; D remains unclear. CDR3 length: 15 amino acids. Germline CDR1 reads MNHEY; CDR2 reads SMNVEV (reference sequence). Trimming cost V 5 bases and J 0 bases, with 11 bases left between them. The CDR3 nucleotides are TGTGCCAGCAGTCTAAGCGCCCTAGCCAAAAACATTCAGTACTTC. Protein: CASSLSALAKNIQYF.

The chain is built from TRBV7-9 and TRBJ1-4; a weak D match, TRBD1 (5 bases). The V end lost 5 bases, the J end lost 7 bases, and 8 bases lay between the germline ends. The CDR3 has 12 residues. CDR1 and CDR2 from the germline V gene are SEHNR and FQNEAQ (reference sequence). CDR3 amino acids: CASSLGGEKLFF. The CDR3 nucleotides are TGTGCCAGCAGCCTCGGGGGTGAAAAACTGTTTTTT. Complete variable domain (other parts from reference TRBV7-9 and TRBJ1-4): DTGVSQNPRHKITKRGQNVTFRCDPISEHNRLYWYRQTLGQGPEFLTYFQNEAQLEKSRLLSDRFSAERPKGSFSTLEIQRTEQGDSAMYLCASSLGGEKLFFGSGTQLSVL.

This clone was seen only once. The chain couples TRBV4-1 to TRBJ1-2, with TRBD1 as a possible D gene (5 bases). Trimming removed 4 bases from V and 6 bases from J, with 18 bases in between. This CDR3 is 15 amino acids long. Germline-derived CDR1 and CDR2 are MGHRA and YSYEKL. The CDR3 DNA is TGCGCCAGCAGCCCCCTGCTGGGGCGATCGGATGGCTACACCTTC. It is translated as CASSPLLGRSDGYTF.

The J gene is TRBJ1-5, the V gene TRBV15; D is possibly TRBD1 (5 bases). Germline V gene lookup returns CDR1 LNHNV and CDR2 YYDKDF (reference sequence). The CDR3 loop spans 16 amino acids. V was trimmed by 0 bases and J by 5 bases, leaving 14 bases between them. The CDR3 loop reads CATSRDRDGGDQPQHF. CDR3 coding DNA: TGTGCCACCAGCAGAGATCGTGATGGGGGGGATCAGCCCCAGCATTTT. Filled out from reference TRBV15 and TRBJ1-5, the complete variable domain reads DAMVIQNPRYQVTQFGKPVTLSCSQTLNHNVMYWYQQKSSQAPKLLFHYYDKDFNNEADTPDNFQSRRPNTSFCFLDIRSPGLGDTAMYLCATSRDRDGGDQPQHFGDGTRLSIL.

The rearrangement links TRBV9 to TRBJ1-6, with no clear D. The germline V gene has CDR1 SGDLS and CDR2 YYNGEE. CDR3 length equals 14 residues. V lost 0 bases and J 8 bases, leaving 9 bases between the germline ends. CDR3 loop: CASSVAGNHSPLHF. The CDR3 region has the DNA TGTGCCAGCAGCGTAGCGGGGAACCATTCACCCCTCCACTTT.

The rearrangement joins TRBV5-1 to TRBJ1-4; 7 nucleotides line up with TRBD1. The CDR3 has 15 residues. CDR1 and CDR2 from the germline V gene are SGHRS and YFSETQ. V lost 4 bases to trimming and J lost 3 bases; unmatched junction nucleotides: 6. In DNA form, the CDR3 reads TGCGCCAGCAGCGCAACAGGGGCCGCTAATGAAAAACTGTTTTTT. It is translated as CASSATGAANEKLFF.